Listed here are 25 T cell receptor beta chains from one sample, sequenced in a study of beta chain features in type 1 diabetes. All of the isolated RNA was reverse transcribed, so expressed TCRB transcripts were sequenced. TCRdb's table, derived via immunoSEQ multiplex PCR, lists solely in-frame clones and lacks some. In the table there are 400,000 to 500,000 clones, approximately 13% of which are singletons. The material sequenced was naive CD4+ T cells from blood. Receptor source: a man younger than 45 in good health.

The J gene is TRBJ2-1, the V gene TRBV7-9, with 8 bases aligning to TRBD2. The CDR3 totals 17 residues. Trimming took 3 bases from V and 0 from J; bases not matched to a gene: 7. The V gene's germline CDR1 is SEHNR and CDR2 FQNEAQ (reference sequence). The CDR3 coding sequence is TGTGCCAGCAGCTTCCGACTAGCGACAAGCTCCTACAATGAGCAGTTCTTC. Protein sequence: CASSFRLATSSYNEQFF.

In the case of this clone: The same CDR3 also results from other DNA sequences found in this sample. The chain carries TRBV29-1 and TRBJ2-7; D gene uncertain. CDR1 and CDR2 (germline): SQVTM, ANQGSEA. The CDR3 has 15 residues. Trimming cost V 0 bases and J 5 bases, with 17 bases left between them. CDR3 coding DNA: TGCAGCGTTGAAGATCGTAGGACCCTGCGCCACGAGCAGTACGTC. Its protein is CSVEDRRTLRHEQYV.

This clone was seen more than once but under ten times. V and J are TRBV18 and TRBJ2-7; 7 bases are shared with TRBD1. Germline CDR1 KGHSH, CDR2 LQKENI. The CDR3 is 12 residues long. Trimming at V came to 1 base and at J to 6 bases, leaving 0 bases not matched to a gene. CDR3 coding DNA: TGTGCCAGCTCACCACAGGGGGCCGAGCAGTACTTC. Protein: CASSPQGAEQYF.

The sample holds a few counts of this clone. V usage is TRBV30 and J usage is TRBJ2-6, with unresolved D. This CDR3 has 15 residues. Germline CDR1 reads GTSNPN; CDR2 reads SVGIG (reference sequence). Trimming removed 1 base from V and 0 bases from J, with 7 bases in between. The CDR3 reads CAWSESFSGANVLTF. The DNA of the CDR3 is TGTGCCTGGAGTGAGTCCTTCTCTGGGGCCAACGTCCTGACTTTC.

This clone showed up just a few times. The CDR3 nucleotides read TGTGCCTGGAGCGCTAGGGGGCTCGGAAGATATGAGCAGTTCTTC. Residues: CAWSARGLGRYEQFF. This chain joins TRBV30 and TRBJ2-1; 7 bases align to TRBD1. There are 15 residues in the CDR3. V lost 3 bases, J lost 8 bases, and 13 bases stayed unmatched. Germline CDR1 and CDR2: GTSNPN and SVGIG (reference sequence).

The sample holds a few counts of this clone. The V and J genes are TRBV11-2 and TRBJ2-5; TRBD2 matches at 16 bases. The V and J ends lost 5 bases and 5 bases, in that order; junction bases with no gene match: 5. The germline V gene has CDR1 SGHAT and CDR2 FQNNGV. This CDR3 is built from 16 residues. In DNA, the CDR3 is TGTGCCAGCAGCCCGGGACTAGCGGGAGGGGTCGAGACCCAGTACTTC. It encodes CASSPGLAGGVETQYF.

The chain couples TRBV15 to TRBJ2-2; no firm D call. The CDR3 contains 14 residues. From germline, CDR1 is LNHNV and CDR2 YYDKDF (reference sequence). V gave up 7 bases and J gave up 0 bases, with 9 bases separating them. The CDR3 spells CATTGPSNTGELFF. The CDR3 bases are TGTGCCACCACTGGCCCTTCGAACACCGGGGAGCTGTTTTTT.

The chain is built from TRBV5-1 and TRBJ1-4, with TRBD1 matching over 9 bases. Germline loops: CDR1 SGHRS, CDR2 YFSETQ. The CDR3 is 15 residues long. Trimming took 4 bases from V and 7 from J; bases not matched to a gene: 8. The CDR3 sequence: CASSTDGTGIEKLFF. The CDR3 nucleotides are TGCGCCAGCAGCACGGACGGGACAGGGATTGAAAAACTGTTTTTT.

This clone was found a few times. This rearrangement joins TRBV7-2 to TRBJ2-3, with D uncertain. Germline CDR1 SGHTA, CDR2 FQGNSA. The length of the CDR3 is 15 residues. V was trimmed by 0 bases and J by 0 bases, leaving 7 bases between them. This CDR3 reads CASSLAGQSTDTQYF. DNA of the CDR3: TGTGCCAGCAGCTTAGCCGGGCAGAGCACAGATACGCAGTATTTT.

The chain couples TRBV6-4 to TRBJ2-3; 9 bases align to TRBD2. The J segment lost 1 base and the V segment lost 5 bases, leaving 1 base of the junction unmatched. CDR1 is MRHNA and CDR2 is SNTAGT in the germline V gene. The CDR3 extends over 14 amino acids. In nucleotides, the CDR3 is TGTGCCAGCAGTATAGCGGGAGGCACAGATACGCAGTATTTT. Protein product: CASSIAGGTDTQYF.

This clone showed up just a few times. V is TRBV30 and J is TRBJ1-1; TRBD1 matches at 8 bases. In germline, CDR1 is GTSNPN, CDR2 SVGIG (reference sequence). This CDR3 has 14 amino acids. With V trimmed by 2 bases and J by 5 bases, 7 bases remained unmatched. The CDR3 coding sequence is TGTGCCTGGAGTACTCCAGGGGGCGGGACTGAAGCTTTCTTT. It yields the protein CAWSTPGGGTEAFF.

The rearrangement uses TRBV4-3 and TRBJ2-3; no definite D call. Trimming removed 0 bases from V and 6 bases from J, with 13 bases in between. Germline V gives CDR1 LGHNA, CDR2 YSLEER. This CDR3 region has 15 residues. The CDR3 spells CASSQDSSLLDTQYF. CDR3 coding DNA: TGCGCCAGCAGCCAAGACTCGTCTTTGTTGGATACGCAGTATTTT.

This chain's CDR3 is CASSEGGPGDGGYTF. CDR3 DNA: TGTGCCAGCAGCGAGGGGGGGCCCGGCGATGGCGGCTACACCTTC. This rearrangement joins TRBV9 to TRBJ1-2, with D tentatively TRBD1 (6 bases). V was trimmed by 3 bases and J by 8 bases, leaving 20 bases between them. Per germline, CDR1 SGDLS and CDR2 YYNGEE. The CDR3 has 15 residues.

V and J are TRBV5-4 and TRBJ1-1; TRBD1 matches at 8 bases. The ends lost 0 bases at V and 1 base at J; junction bases unmatched: 8. Germline loops: CDR1 SGHNT, CDR2 YYREEE (reference sequence). The CDR3 loop spans 17 amino acids. CDR3 protein: CASSLVFRGQKNTEAFF. DNA for the CDR3: TGTGCCAGCAGCTTGGTATTCAGGGGGCAAAAGAACACTGAAGCTTTCTTT. Based on the CDR3 plus reference TRBV5-4 and TRBJ1-1, the full variable domain is ETGVTQSPTHLIKTRGQQVTLRCSSQSGHNTVSWYQQALGQGPQFIFQYYREEENGRGNFPPRFSGLQFPNYSSELNVNALELDDSALYLCASSLVFRGQKNTEAFFGQGTRLTVV.

The sample holds a few counts of this clone. The chain couples TRBV5-1 to TRBJ2-1; possible D gene TRBD1, 6 bases. The V gene lost 4 bases and the J gene lost 0 bases, with 17 bases spanning the gap. Germline values: CDR1 SGHRS, CDR2 YFSETQ. The CDR3 sequence is 17 residues long. The CDR3 DNA reads TGCGCCAGCAGCACCACCTTGGGGGCGAGCTCCTACAATGAGCAGTTCTTC. It translates to CASSTTLGASSYNEQFF.

This clone was detected a few times. V is TRBV7-2 and J is TRBJ2-5; TRBD2 agrees at 12 bases. The CDR3 consists of 15 residues. Losses at the gene ends were 3 bases for V and 7 bases for J; bases not matched to a gene: 6. Per germline, CDR1 SGHTA and CDR2 FQGNSA. The CDR3 DNA is TGTGCCAGCAGCTTGACTAGCGGGAGAATCGGGACCCAGTACTTC. Translating it yields CASSLTSGRIGTQYF.

Only a few counts were recorded for this clone. The chain links TRBV7-2 to TRBJ2-3, with TRBD2 identical over 7 bases. The CDR3 contains 18 residues. The V gene end was trimmed by 1 base and the J gene end by 0 bases; junction bases not matched to a gene: 10. Looked up from germline, CDR1 is SGHTA and CDR2 is FQGNSA. The CDR3 sequence is CASSLVGRGLGSTDTQYF. As DNA, the CDR3 is TGTGCCAGCAGCTTAGTGGGTCGAGGACTAGGGAGCACAGATACGCAGTATTTT.

This clone was seen only a few times. This chain joins TRBV18 and TRBJ1-1, with 7 bases that match TRBD1. The germline V gene encodes CDR1 KGHSH and CDR2 LQKENI. This CDR3 is 15 amino acids long. Trimming cost V 1 base and J 1 base; bases outside gene matches: 3. Here the CDR3 reads CASSPRGQTNTEAFF. The DNA of the CDR3 is TGTGCCAGCTCACCACGGGGACAGACGAACACTGAAGCTTTCTTT.

The table lists this clone with a few counts. The chain links TRBV6-5 to TRBJ2-7, with 7 positions matching TRBD1. Per germline, CDR1 MNHEY and CDR2 SVGAGI. V lost 2 bases, J lost 6 bases, and 10 bases stayed unmatched. CDR3 size: 15 residues. In DNA, the CDR3 is TGTGCCAGCAGTTACCCAAGCACAGGGGACAGCGAGCAGTACTTC. Its protein product is CASSYPSTGDSEQYF.

This clone occurred once. The chain recombines TRBV7-9 with TRBJ2-5; D is perhaps TRBD1 (6 bases). In germline, CDR1 is SEHNR, CDR2 FQNEAQ (reference sequence). CDR3 size: 17 residues. Deletions cut 1 base from V and 1 base from J, with 16 bases between. The CDR3 here is CASSLVGLGGSQETQYF. The CDR3, as DNA: TGTGCCAGCAGCTTAGTCGGTCTAGGGGGAAGCCAAGAGACCCAGTACTTC.

The chain employs TRBV4-1 and TRBJ2-3; 9 nucleotides agree with TRBD1. The ends lost 2 bases at V and 6 bases at J; junction bases unmatched: 9. There are 16 residues in the CDR3. CDR1 and CDR2 from the germline V gene are MGHRA and YSYEKL. Here the CDR3 DNA reads TGCGCCAGCAGCCAACGGGACAGGGCAACGGTGGATACGCAGTATTTT. It yields the protein CASSQRDRATVDTQYF.

There are a few counts of this clone. This chain links TRBV6-1 with TRBJ2-1; a weak D match, TRBD1 (7 bases). The germline CDR1 and CDR2 sequences are MNHNS and SASEGT. The CDR3 sequence is 14 residues long. The ends were cut back, 0 bases at V and 9 bases at J, with 12 bases in the middle. The CDR3 region has the DNA TGTGCCAGCAGTGAAGCGGTGCAGGGGGGTGAGCAGTTCTTC. It specifies CASSEAVQGGEQFF.

The rearrangement uses TRBV9 and TRBJ2-1, with D possibly TRBD1 on 7 matching bases. This CDR3 has 17 amino acids. Germline CDR1 reads SGDLS; CDR2 reads YYNGEE. Trimming removed 5 bases at V and 5 bases at J, with 23 bases between. Here the CDR3 reads CASSTNRGTSRDNEQFF. CDR3 coding DNA: TGTGCCAGCAGTACGAACAGGGGAACTAGCAGAGACAATGAGCAGTTCTTC. The full variable domain, its missing parts supplied by reference TRBV9 and TRBJ2-1, is DSGVTQTPKHLITATGQRVTLRCSPRSGDLSVYWYQQSLDQGLQFLIQYYNGEERAKGNILERFSAQQFPDLHSELNLSSLELGDSALYFCASSTNRGTSRDNEQFFGPGTRLTVL.

The genes are TRBV4-1 and TRBJ2-1; D possibly corresponds to TRBD1 (5 bases). Germline V gene data show CDR1 as MGHRA and CDR2 as YSYEKL. V lost 5 bases, J lost 4 bases, and 15 bases lay in between. The CDR3 loop spans 15 amino acids. In nucleotides, the CDR3 is TGCGCCAGCAGCTCAGGGTACAGCCTTTACAATGAGCAGTTCTTC. It translates to CASSSGYSLYNEQFF.

V is TRBV30 and J is TRBJ1-4; 9 nucleotides agree with TRBD1. The CDR3 runs 13 residues. V was clipped by 7 bases and J by 8 bases; unmatched bases: 8. Germline V gives CDR1 GTSNPN, CDR2 SVGIG (reference sequence). CDR3 region: CASTTGGGEKLFF. CDR3 in DNA: TGTGCCTCCACGACAGGGGGAGGAGAAAAACTGTTTTTT.